This record looks at one TCR beta chain sequence and its context. Clones were read by immunoSEQ multiplex PCR, and TCRdb kept only the in-frame ones, dropping some. The data show tens of thousands of clones, roughly 89% seen once. This sample is part of a study of T cell changes during pregnancy in multiple sclerosis. In germline, CDR1 is MNHEY, CDR2 SVGAGI. CDR3 length equals 14 residues. Trimming removed 0 bases at V and 5 bases at J, with 10 bases between. The J gene is TRBJ2-5, the V gene TRBV6-5; D not resolved. The sequence derives from a female donor in good health, enrolled as a control in a pregnancy study. The source was peripheral blood, collected in the third trimester of pregnancy. In nucleotides, the CDR3 is TGTGCCAGCAGTTACTCACAGTATTGGGAGACCCAGTACTTC. Residues: CASSYSQYWETQYF.